The next 22 T cell receptor beta chains were all read from a single sample in a study of blood T cell repertoires in COVID-19 (dated by TCRdb to about 2020). Libraries were made using the immunoSEQ multiplex PCR assay. This is the immuneACCESS table as TCRdb keeps it, with only in-frame sequences that have V and J called. A part of the clones is gone; compared with another copy, unresolved V genes explain less than half, and the rest is unexplained. A total of around 75,000 clones appear in this sample, around 74% of them only once. The top ten constitute around 5.8% of the sample. The specimen sequenced was peripheral blood. These receptors were collected from a woman of 80 years or more with active or convalescent COVID-19.

The rearrangement links TRBV28 to TRBJ1-5; no definite D call. The CDR3 consists of 21 residues. The ends were cut back, 3 bases at V and 1 base at J, with 28 bases in the middle. Germline V gene data show CDR1 as MDHEN and CDR2 as SYDVKM. CDR3 sequence reads: CASSFSRAYFRKDRSNQPQHF. Written as DNA, the CDR3 is TGTGCCAGCAGTTTCTCACGCGCCTACTTCAGGAAGGATAGGAGCAATCAGCCCCAGCATTTT.

The chain couples TRBV28 to TRBJ2-7; 13 nucleotides line up with TRBD2. The CDR3 contains 23 residues. J lost 2 bases, V lost 7 bases, and 29 bases had no gene match. Germline-derived CDR1 and CDR2 are MDHEN and SYDVKM. CDR3: CASTPHFADLPGTSGKMAYEQYF. For the CDR3, the DNA is TGTGCCAGCACCCCACACTTTGCGGATCTCCCCGGGACTAGCGGGAAGATGGCCTACGAGCAGTACTTC.

The rearrangement joins TRBV12-5 to TRBJ2-7; D unclear. V dropped 6 bases and J dropped 1 base, with 4 bases sitting between them. The CDR3 covers 11 residues. Germline V gene data show CDR1 as LGHNT and CDR2 as FRNRAP. In DNA, the CDR3 is TGTGCTAGTGGCGTGTCCTACGAGCAGTACTTC. Encoded protein: CASGVSYEQYF.

V gene TRBV4-2 combines with J gene TRBJ2-1; 10 bases agree with TRBD2. V was clipped by 1 base and J by 7 bases; unmatched bases: 13. Germline lookup yields CDR1 LGHNA and CDR2 YNFKEQ. This CDR3 is built from 18 residues. Here the CDR3 DNA reads TGTGCCAGCAGCCAAGCCTACAAGGCTAGCGGGAGTGGTAATGAGCAGTTCTTC. Encoded protein: CASSQAYKASGSGNEQFF.

The chain employs TRBV7-7 and TRBJ2-3; 12 nucleotides line up with TRBD2. Germline values: CDR1 SSHAT, CDR2 FNYEAQ (reference sequence). The CDR3 is 15 residues long. V was pared by 5 bases and J by 6 bases, with 6 bases of the junction left unmatched. The CDR3 DNA reads TGTGCCAGCAGCAGGACTAGCGGGGCATCCGATACGCAGTATTTT. Translated: CASSRTSGASDTQYF.

The chain uses TRBV7-3 and TRBJ2-7, with D perhaps TRBD1 (6 bases). V gave up 5 bases and J gave up 7 bases, with 12 bases separating them. CDR3 length equals 12 residues. Germline V gives CDR1 SGHTA, CDR2 FQGTGA. The CDR3 loop reads CASSQGTQEQYF. The DNA for the CDR3 is TGTGCCAGCAGCCAGGGGACCCAGGAGCAGTACTTC.

This clone came up once. The CDR3 region is CASSSGQGNEKLFF. The DNA of the CDR3 is TGTGCCAGCAGCTCCGGACAGGGTAATGAAAAACTGTTTTTT. This chain uses TRBV7-9 with TRBJ1-4, with 8 bases that match TRBD1. The CDR3 length is 14 residues. V lost 4 bases, J lost 4 bases, and 2 bases stayed unmatched. Germline CDR1 and CDR2: SEHNR and FQNEAQ (reference sequence).

The rearrangement joins TRBV3-1 (or the pseudogene TRBV3-2) to TRBJ2-5; D remains unclear. Looked up from germline, CDR1 is LGHDT and CDR2 is YNNKEL (reference sequence). This CDR3 spans 11 amino acids. V was trimmed by 6 bases and J by 2 bases, leaving 4 bases between them. CDR3 DNA: TGTGCCAGCAGATCGCAAGAGACCCAGTACTTC. It yields the protein CASRSQETQYF.

V and J are TRBV5-4 and TRBJ2-2; the D gene is possibly TRBD1 (7 bases). Germline lookup yields CDR1 SGHNT and CDR2 YYREEE (reference sequence). This CDR3 has 16 residues. V was clipped by 6 bases and J by 2 bases, with 17 bases between them. For the CDR3, the DNA is TGTGCCAGCACCATGAGGAGGGGGCGTAACACCGGGGAGCTGTTTTTT. It translates to CASTMRRGRNTGELFF.

This rearrangement joins TRBV4-3 to TRBJ2-3, with 12 bases that match TRBD2. The CDR3 covers 16 residues. After removal of 1 base from V and 1 base from J, the junction contained 0 bases not matched to a gene. Germline CDR1 LGHNA, CDR2 YSLEER. CDR3 loop: CASSQGTSGGTDTQYF. Written as DNA, the CDR3 is TGCGCCAGCAGCCAAGGGACTAGCGGGGGCACAGATACGCAGTATTTT.

Only a few counts were recorded for this clone. J is TRBJ1-2 and V is TRBV29-1, with 7 bases fitting TRBD1. V was clipped by 7 bases and J by 8 bases; unmatched bases: 7. CDR1 and CDR2 from the germline V gene are SQVTM and ANQGSEA. This CDR3 comprises 11 residues. CDR3: CSAHRGGGYTF. CDR3 DNA sequence: TGCAGCGCCCACAGGGGAGGCGGCTACACCTTC.

This sequence joins TRBV12-3 or TRBV12-4 and TRBJ2-5; D is ambiguous. CDR3 length equals 11 residues. The V end lost 2 bases, the J end lost 5 bases, and 3 bases lay between the germline ends. In nucleotides, the CDR3 is TGTGCCAGCAGTTTACGGGAGACCCAGTACTTC. Its protein is CASSLRETQYF.

This clone was found once. The rearrangement uses TRBV28 and TRBJ1-3; D unresolved. Germline V gene data show CDR1 as MDHEN and CDR2 as SYDVKM. V lost 2 bases and J 0 bases, leaving 8 bases between the germline ends. The CDR3 consists of 15 residues. The CDR3 loop is CASSLVRLSGNTIYF. CDR3 nucleotide sequence: TGTGCCAGCAGTTTAGTTAGACTCTCTGGAAACACCATATATTTT.

The chain links TRBV18 to TRBJ2-1; D might be TRBD2 (6 bases). Per the germline V gene, CDR1 is KGHSH and CDR2 is LQKENI. Trimming left V 1 base short and J 8 bases short, with 18 bases between. The CDR3 loop spans 16 amino acids. CDR3 in DNA: TGTGCCAGCTCACCACGCTTTGCGGGGATAGAGGATGAGCAGTTCTTC. Protein sequence: CASSPRFAGIEDEQFF.

This clone was observed a handful of times. The chain links TRBV3-1 (or the pseudogene TRBV3-2) to TRBJ1-6; 7 positions match TRBD1. The CDR3 is 13 residues long. CDR1 is LGHDT and CDR2 is YNNKEL in the germline V gene (reference sequence). J was trimmed by 11 bases and V by 6 bases; bases with no gene match: 7. The CDR3 nucleotides are TGTGCCAGCAGGACAGGGACAAGAACACCCCTCCACTTT. It translates to CASRTGTRTPLHF.

V usage is TRBV5-1 and J usage is TRBJ2-7; 13 positions agree with TRBD2. CDR3 length: 18 residues. The germline CDR1 and CDR2 sequences are SGHRS and YFSETQ. V was pared by 4 bases and J by 2 bases, with 12 bases of the junction left unmatched. For the CDR3, the DNA is TGCGCCAGCAGCGAACGGACTAGCGGGAGTAGGGTTGCCTACGAGCAGTACTTC. Residues: CASSERTSGSRVAYEQYF. The entire variable domain, with the rest obtained from reference TRBV5-1 and TRBJ2-7, is as follows: KAGVTQTPRYLIKTRGQQVTLSCSPISGHRSVSWYQQTPGQGLQFLFEYFSETQRNKGNFPGRFSGRQFSNSRSEMNVSTLELGDSALYLCASSERTSGSRVAYEQYFGPGTRLTVT.

The chain employs TRBV28 and TRBJ2-7; possibly TRBD1 for D (5 bases). Per the germline V gene, CDR1 is MDHEN and CDR2 is SYDVKM. The V end lost 4 bases, the J end lost 0 bases, and 13 bases lay between the germline ends. The CDR3 is 15 amino acids. The CDR3 spells CASSSPRQPSYEQYF. CDR3 coding DNA: TGTGCCAGCAGTTCACCCCGACAGCCCTCCTACGAGCAGTACTTC.

The genes are TRBV5-1 and TRBJ2-1, with TRBD2 identical over 12 bases. This CDR3 spans 17 amino acids. The germline gives CDR1 SGHRS, CDR2 YFSETQ. Unmatched junction bases numbered 5, after V lost 4 bases and J lost 0 bases. CDR3 amino acids: CASSPGTSGRSYNEQFF. CDR3 bases: TGCGCCAGCAGCCCCGGGACTAGCGGGCGCTCCTACAATGAGCAGTTCTTC.

This rearrangement joins TRBV30 to TRBJ1-1; D is undetermined. In germline, CDR1 is GTSNPN, CDR2 SVGIG (reference sequence). V lost 3 bases, J lost 3 bases, and 17 bases lay in between. The CDR3 has 15 amino acids. CDR3 nucleotides: TGTGCCTGGAGACCCCTGTACGGAGATGACACTGAAGCTTTCTTT. Translating it yields CAWRPLYGDDTEAFF.

The chain uses TRBV18 and TRBJ1-1; D is unclear. CDR1 is KGHSH, CDR2 LQKENI, per germline. V was shortened by 3 bases and J by 1 base, with 15 bases between the two germline ends. The CDR3 runs 16 residues. CDR3 coding DNA: TGTGCCAGCTCACCGAACCCTATTTCCCCGAACACTGAAGCTTTCTTT. Translated, it gives CASSPNPISPNTEAFF.

J is TRBJ2-5 and V is TRBV7-9, with 8 positions matching TRBD2. The CDR3 totals 17 residues. With V trimmed by 5 bases and J by 1 base, 12 bases remained unmatched. Germline CDR1 reads SEHNR; CDR2 reads FQNEAQ (reference sequence). The CDR3 nucleotides read TGTGCCAGCAGCCGGGGGGGCAGGGGCCTCCTCCAAGAGACCCAGTACTTC. It codes for CASSRGGRGLLQETQYF.

This clone has only a few counts. The rearrangement links TRBV30 to TRBJ2-1, with TRBD2 matching 13 bases. Trimming cost V 2 bases and J 6 bases; bases outside gene matches: 4. The CDR3 consists of 15 residues. Germline CDR1 GTSNPN, CDR2 SVGIG (reference sequence). CDR3 sequence: CAWSLTSGRTNEQFF. The DNA for the CDR3 is TGTGCCTGGAGTTTGACTAGCGGGAGGACCAATGAGCAGTTCTTC.